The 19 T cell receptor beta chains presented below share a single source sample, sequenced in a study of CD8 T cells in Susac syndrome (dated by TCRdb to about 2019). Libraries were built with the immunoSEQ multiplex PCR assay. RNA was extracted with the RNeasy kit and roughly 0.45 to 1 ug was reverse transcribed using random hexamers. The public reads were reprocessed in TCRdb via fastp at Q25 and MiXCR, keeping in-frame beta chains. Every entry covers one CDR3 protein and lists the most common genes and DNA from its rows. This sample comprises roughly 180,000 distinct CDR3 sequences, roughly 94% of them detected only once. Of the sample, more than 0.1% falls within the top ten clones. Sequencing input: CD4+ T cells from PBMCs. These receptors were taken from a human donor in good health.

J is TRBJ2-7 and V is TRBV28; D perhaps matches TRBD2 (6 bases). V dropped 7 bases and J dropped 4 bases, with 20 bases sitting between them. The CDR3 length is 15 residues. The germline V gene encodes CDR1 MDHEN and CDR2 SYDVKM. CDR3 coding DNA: TGTGCCAGCATTTCCCCGATGGCGGGGTCGTACGAGCAGTACTTC. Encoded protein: CASISPMAGSYEQYF. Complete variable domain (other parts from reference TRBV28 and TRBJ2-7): DVKVTQSSRYLVKRTGEKVFLECVQDMDHENMFWYRQDPGLGLRLIYFSYDVKMKEKGDIPEGYSVSREKKERFSLILESASTNQTSMYLCASISPMAGSYEQYFGPGTRLTVT.

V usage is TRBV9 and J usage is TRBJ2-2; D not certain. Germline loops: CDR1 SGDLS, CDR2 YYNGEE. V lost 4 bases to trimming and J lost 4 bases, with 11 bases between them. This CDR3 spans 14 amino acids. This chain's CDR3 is CASSPLASTGELFF. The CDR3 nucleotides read TGTGCCAGCAGCCCCTTAGCCTCCACCGGGGAGCTGTTTTTT.

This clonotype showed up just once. Written as DNA, the CDR3 is TGTGCCACCAGCAGAGATGTGGGCTCCTACGAGCAGTACTTC. This codes for CATSRDVGSYEQYF. V and J are TRBV15 and TRBJ2-7; no clear D gene. V lost 0 bases and J 0 bases, leaving 6 bases between the germline ends. There are 14 residues in the CDR3. Germline lookup yields CDR1 LNHNV and CDR2 YYDKDF (reference sequence).

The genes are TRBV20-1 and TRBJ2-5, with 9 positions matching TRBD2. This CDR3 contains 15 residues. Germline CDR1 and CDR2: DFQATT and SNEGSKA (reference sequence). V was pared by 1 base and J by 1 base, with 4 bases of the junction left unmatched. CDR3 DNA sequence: TGCAGTGCTAGAGCGGCTAGCGGGGCCCAAGAGACCCAGTACTTC. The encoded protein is CSARAASGAQETQYF.

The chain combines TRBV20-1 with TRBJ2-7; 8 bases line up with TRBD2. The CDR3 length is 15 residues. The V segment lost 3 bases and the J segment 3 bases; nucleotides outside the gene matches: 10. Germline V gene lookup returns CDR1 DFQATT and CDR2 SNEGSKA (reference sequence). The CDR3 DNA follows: TGCAGTGCTAGTCTTTACGGGAGGGCCATCTACGAGCAGTACTTC. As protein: CSASLYGRAIYEQYF.

The CDR3 coding sequence is TGCAGCGGAGAAAGGTCCTACGAGCAGTACTTC. Its protein product is CSGERSYEQYF. The chain employs TRBV29-1 and TRBJ2-7; D is uncertain. The CDR3 covers 11 residues. CDR1 is SQVTM and CDR2 is ANQGSEA in the germline V gene. V lost 7 bases, J lost 1 base, and 8 bases lay in between.

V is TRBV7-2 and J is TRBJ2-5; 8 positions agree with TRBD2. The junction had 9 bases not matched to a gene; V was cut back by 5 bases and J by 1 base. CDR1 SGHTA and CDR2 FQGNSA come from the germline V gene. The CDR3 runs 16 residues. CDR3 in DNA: TGTGCCAGCAGCAAAAGGGGTCTAGCGGGCCAAGAGACCCAGTACTTC. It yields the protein CASSKRGLAGQETQYF.

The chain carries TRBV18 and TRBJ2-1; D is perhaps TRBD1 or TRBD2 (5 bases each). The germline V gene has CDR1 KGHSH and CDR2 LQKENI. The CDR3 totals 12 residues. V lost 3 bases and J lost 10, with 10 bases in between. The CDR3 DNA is TGTGCCAGCTCACCTTTCAGGGACGAGCAGTTCTTC. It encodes CASSPFRDEQFF.

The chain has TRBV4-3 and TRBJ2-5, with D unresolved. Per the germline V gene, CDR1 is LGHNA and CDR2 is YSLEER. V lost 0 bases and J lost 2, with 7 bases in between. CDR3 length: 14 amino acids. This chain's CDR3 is CASSQEPGQETQYF. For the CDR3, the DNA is TGCGCCAGCAGCCAAGAGCCGGGTCAAGAGACCCAGTACTTC.

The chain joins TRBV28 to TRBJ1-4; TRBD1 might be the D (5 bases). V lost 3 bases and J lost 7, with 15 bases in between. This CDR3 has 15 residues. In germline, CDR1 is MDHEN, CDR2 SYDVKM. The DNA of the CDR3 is TGTGCCAGCAGTTTCGCGGGGCACGAGGGTGAAAAACTGTTTTTT. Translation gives CASSFAGHEGEKLFF.

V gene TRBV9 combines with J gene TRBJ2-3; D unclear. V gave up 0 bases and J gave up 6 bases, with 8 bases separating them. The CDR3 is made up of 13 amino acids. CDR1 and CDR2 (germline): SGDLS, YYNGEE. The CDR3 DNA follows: TGTGCCAGCAGCGTAGGGTCACGGGATACGCAGTATTTT. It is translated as CASSVGSRDTQYF.

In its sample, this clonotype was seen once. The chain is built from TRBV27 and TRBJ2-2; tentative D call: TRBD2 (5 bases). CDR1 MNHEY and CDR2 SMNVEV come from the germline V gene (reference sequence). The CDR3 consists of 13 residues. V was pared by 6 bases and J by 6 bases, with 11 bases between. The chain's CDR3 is CASRLLEAGELFF. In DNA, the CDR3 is TGTGCCAGCAGACTACTAGAGGCCGGGGAGCTGTTTTTT.

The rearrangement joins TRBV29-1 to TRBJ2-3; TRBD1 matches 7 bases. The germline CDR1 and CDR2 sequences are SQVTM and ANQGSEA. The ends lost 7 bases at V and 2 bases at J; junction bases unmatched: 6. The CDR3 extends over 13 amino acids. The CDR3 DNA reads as TGCAGCGCCGAAGACAGGGTCACAGATACGCAGTATTTT. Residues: CSAEDRVTDTQYF.

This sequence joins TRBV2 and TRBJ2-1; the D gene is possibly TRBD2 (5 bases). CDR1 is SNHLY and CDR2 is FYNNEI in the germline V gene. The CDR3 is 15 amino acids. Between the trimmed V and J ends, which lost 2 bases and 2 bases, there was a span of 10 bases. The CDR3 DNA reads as TGTGCCAGCAGTGAAAGGCTAGCAGCCTACAATGAGCAGTTCTTC. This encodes CASSERLAAYNEQFF.

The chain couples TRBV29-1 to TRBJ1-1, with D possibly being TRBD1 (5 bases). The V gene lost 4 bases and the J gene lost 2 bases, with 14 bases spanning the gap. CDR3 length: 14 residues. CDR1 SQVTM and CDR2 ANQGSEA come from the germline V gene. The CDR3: CSVGANDRNTEAFF. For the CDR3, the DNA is TGCAGCGTTGGGGCCAACGACAGAAACACTGAAGCTTTCTTT.

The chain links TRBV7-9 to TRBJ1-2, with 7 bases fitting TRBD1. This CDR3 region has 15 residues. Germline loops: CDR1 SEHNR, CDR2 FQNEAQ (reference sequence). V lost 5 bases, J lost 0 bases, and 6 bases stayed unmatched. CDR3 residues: CASSHDRAANYGYTF. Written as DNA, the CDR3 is TGTGCCAGCAGCCACGACAGGGCGGCTAACTATGGCTACACCTTC.

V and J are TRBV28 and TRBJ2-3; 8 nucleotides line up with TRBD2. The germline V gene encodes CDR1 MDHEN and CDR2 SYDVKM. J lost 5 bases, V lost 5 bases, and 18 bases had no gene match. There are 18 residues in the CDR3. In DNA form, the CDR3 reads TGTGCCAGCAGTGGCCCAACGCCACAAGGGACTAGAAGAGATACGCAGTATTTT. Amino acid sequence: CASSGPTPQGTRRDTQYF.

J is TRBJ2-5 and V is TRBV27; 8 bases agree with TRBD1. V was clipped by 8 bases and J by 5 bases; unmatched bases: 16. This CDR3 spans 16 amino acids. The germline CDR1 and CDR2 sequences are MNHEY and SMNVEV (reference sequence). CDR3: CASGAGTGIPWETQYF. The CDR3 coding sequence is TGTGCCAGCGGTGCCGGGACAGGCATACCGTGGGAGACCCAGTACTTC.

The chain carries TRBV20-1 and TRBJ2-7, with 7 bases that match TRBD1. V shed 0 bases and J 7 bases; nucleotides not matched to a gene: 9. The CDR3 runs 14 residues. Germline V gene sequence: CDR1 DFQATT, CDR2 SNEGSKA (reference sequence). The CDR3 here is CSAREQGLPGEQYF. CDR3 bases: TGCAGTGCTAGAGAACAGGGGCTCCCGGGGGAGCAGTACTTC.